This T cell receptor beta chain was observed in a study of cytomegalovirus exposure and HLA in healthy donors. The PCR was carried out with 60 Vbeta primers and 13 Jbeta primers. Using immunoSEQ multiplex PCR, the repertoire was profiled, and TCRdb retains in-frame clones only, with some absent. Here the sample spans about 200,000 clones, 65% to 80% being singletons. Notes on the study in general: For most TCR beta V segments, an earlier analysis put the productive rate at about 90% or about 30% of the time.

Germline V gene sequence: CDR1 PRHDT, CDR2 FYEKMQ (reference sequence). V lost 1 base and J lost 2; bases outside the gene matches: 19. This CDR3 has 20 amino acids. Of note for this clone: The antigen remains undetermined.

The sequencing input was PBMCs. The sequence came from a man aged 45-60 years in good health and CMV-seronegative. This chain uses TRBV13 with TRBJ2-7; 8 positions agree with TRBD2. The CDR3 loop reads CASSLAAGVIYKDRTYEQYF. The CDR3 DNA follows: TGTGCCAGCAGCTTAGCAGCGGGAGTAATCTATAAGGATAGGACCTACGAGCAGTACTTC.